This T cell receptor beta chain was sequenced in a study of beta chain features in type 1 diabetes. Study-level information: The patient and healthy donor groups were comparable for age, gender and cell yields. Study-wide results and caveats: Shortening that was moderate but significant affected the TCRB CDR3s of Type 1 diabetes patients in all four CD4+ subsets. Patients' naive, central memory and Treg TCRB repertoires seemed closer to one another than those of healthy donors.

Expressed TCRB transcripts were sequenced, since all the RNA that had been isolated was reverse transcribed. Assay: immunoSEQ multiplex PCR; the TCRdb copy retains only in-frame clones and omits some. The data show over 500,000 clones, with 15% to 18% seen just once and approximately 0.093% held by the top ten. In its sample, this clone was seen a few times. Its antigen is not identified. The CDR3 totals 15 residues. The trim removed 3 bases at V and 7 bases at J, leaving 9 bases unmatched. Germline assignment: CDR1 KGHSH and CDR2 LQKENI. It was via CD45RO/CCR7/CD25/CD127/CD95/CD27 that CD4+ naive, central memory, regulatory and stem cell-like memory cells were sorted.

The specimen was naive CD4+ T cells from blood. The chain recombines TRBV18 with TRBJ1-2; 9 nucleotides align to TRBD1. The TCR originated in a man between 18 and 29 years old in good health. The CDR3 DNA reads TGTGCCAGCTCACCCTCACAGGGGGCGCACGGTGGCTACACCTTC. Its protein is CASSPSQGAHGGYTF.